One sample yielded the 8 T cell receptor beta chains listed below, sequenced in a study of PD-1 blockade in mismatch repair-deficient tumors. Here immunoSEQ multiplex PCR was the method, and the copy in TCRdb shows in-frame clones only, minus some. This table has fewer than 60,000 clones, 77% appearing once. The sequences come from PBMCs, collected before pembrolizumab treatment. Receptors originate from an adult with mismatch repair-deficient cancer.

V usage is TRBV19 and J usage is TRBJ2-3; TRBD2 is a possible D gene (7 bases). Germline V gene sequence: CDR1 LNHDA, CDR2 SQIVND (reference sequence). V shed 7 bases and J shed 4 bases, with 15 bases lying between them. The CDR3 runs to 14 residues. The DNA of the CDR3 is TGTGCCAGTAAGAGGGGGAGGGACGCAGATACGCAGTATTTT. The encoded protein is CASKRGRDADTQYF. Full variable domain (rest looked up from reference TRBV19 and TRBJ2-3): DGGITQSPKYLFRKEGQNVTLSCEQNLNHDAMYWYRQDPGQGLRLIYYSQIVNDFQKGDIAEGYSVSREKKESFPLTVTSAQKNPTAFYLCASKRGRDADTQYFGPGTRLTVL.

This sequence joins TRBV4-2 and TRBJ2-2, with D possibly TRBD1 on 6 matching bases. There are 17 residues in the CDR3. Germline CDR1 reads LGHNA; CDR2 reads YNFKEQ. Trimming pared 4 bases from V and 1 base from J, leaving 16 bases between. For the CDR3, the DNA is TGTGCCAGCAGCCTGAATCCTAAGGGGGAGAACACCGGGGAGCTGTTTTTT. This sequence encodes CASSLNPKGENTGELFF.

This chain joins TRBV11-1 and TRBJ2-4; tentatively, D is TRBD1 or TRBD2 (5 bases each). This CDR3 comprises 14 residues. Trimming shortened V by 3 bases and J by 6 bases, and 12 bases separated the two germline ends. Per the germline V gene, CDR1 is SGHAT and CDR2 is FQDESV (reference sequence). The CDR3 DNA reads as TGTGCCAGCAGCTTGTCAGGGACGGCAAACATTCAGTACTTC. It encodes CASSLSGTANIQYF.

The rearrangement links TRBV2 to TRBJ2-5; TRBD2 is a possible D gene (6 bases). Matching the DNA end better, TRBJ2-7 makes the J call doubtful. CDR1 is SNHLY, CDR2 FYNNEI, per germline. This CDR3 has 15 amino acids. CDR3 protein: CASSESGLIGDEQYF. CDR3 in DNA: TGTGCCAGCAGTGAAAGCGGGCTAATAGGGGACGAGCAGTACTTC.

In this sample, this clone turned up a few times. The CDR3 here is CASSQFQQNGELFF. In nucleotides, the CDR3 is TGTGCCAGCAGTCAATTCCAACAAAACGGGGAGCTGTTTTTT. This chain connects TRBV14 to TRBJ2-2; no definite D call. In germline, CDR1 is SGHDN, CDR2 FVKESK. With 6 bases removed from V and 7 bases from J, the gap between germline ends came to 15 bases. The CDR3 contains 14 residues.

Only a few counts were recorded for this clone. V is TRBV25-1 and J is TRBJ1-2, with no clear D. V lost 1 base and J 5 bases, leaving 11 bases between the germline ends. The CDR3 has 14 residues. The germline CDR1 and CDR2 sequences are MGHDK and SYGVNS. CDR3 sequence reads: CASSESPERYGYTF. In DNA form, the CDR3 reads TGTGCCAGCAGTGAATCACCAGAGCGATATGGCTACACCTTC.

V and J are TRBV19 and TRBJ2-1, with TRBD2 matching 8 bases. The J segment lost 3 bases and the V segment lost 7 bases, leaving 5 bases of the junction unmatched. The CDR3 covers 14 residues. Germline lookup yields CDR1 LNHDA and CDR2 SQIVND (reference sequence). As DNA, the CDR3 is TGTGCCAGTAAGCGCCGGGAGGGCTACAATGAGCAGTTCTTC. Translated, it gives CASKRREGYNEQFF.

Here the CDR3 DNA reads TGTGCCAGCAGCAGACGACTAGCGGGGACTTACAATGAGCAGTTCTTC. It is translated as CASSRRLAGTYNEQFF. The J gene is TRBJ2-1, the V gene TRBV21-1; the table's D call, TRBD2, has no DNA check behind it. TRBV21-1 is shown as a pseudogene. This CDR3 region has 16 residues.